This entry features one T cell receptor beta chain sequence. Antigen unknown. Libraries were prepared by immunoSEQ multiplex PCR; TCRdb keeps only in-frame clonotypes and omits some of them. The sample includes over 60,000 clones, around 83% of them seen just once. The data were obtained in a study of Tregs in tolerant kidney transplant recipients. General observations from the study: The most relevant donor-specific Treg TCRbeta repertoire apparently came from expansion with activated donor B cells.

The germline CDR1 and CDR2 sequences are MNHNY and SVGAGI (reference sequence). Trimming pared 2 bases from V and 4 bases from J, leaving 8 bases between. The CDR3 is 13 residues long. The genes are TRBV6-6 and TRBJ1-2, with D uncertain. This clonotype was obtained from a human donor in good health. Source material: CD4+ T cells from blood. CDR3 coding DNA: TGTGCCAGCAGTTACGGGTTGACCTATGGCTACACCTTC. Translation: CASSYGLTYGYTF.